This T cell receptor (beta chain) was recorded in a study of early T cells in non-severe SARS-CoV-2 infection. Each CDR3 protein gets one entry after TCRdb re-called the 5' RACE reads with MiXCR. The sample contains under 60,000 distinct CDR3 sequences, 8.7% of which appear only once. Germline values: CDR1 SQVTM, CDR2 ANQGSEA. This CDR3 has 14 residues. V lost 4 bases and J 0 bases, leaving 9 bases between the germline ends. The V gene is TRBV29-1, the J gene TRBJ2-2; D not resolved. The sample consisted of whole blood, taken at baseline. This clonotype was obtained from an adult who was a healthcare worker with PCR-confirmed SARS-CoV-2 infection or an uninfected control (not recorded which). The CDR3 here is CSVVWPANTGELFF. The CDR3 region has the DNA TGCAGCGTTGTGTGGCCAGCGAACACCGGGGAGCTGTTTTTT.